Sequencing of this T cell receptor (beta chain) was carried out in a study of cytomegalovirus exposure and HLA in healthy donors. CDR3 length equals 13 residues. Germline V gene lookup returns CDR1 MNHEY and CDR2 SVGAGI. Trimming took 4 bases from V and 4 from J; bases not matched to a gene: 3. Study results and limitations: Certain sequence variants were highly shared and formed a cluster, and this cluster was likely a sequencing artifact. For TCR beta chains, V- and J-gene trimming was later linked to a missense DCLRE1C variant. As confirmed in vitro, a few CMV-associated chains were specific for CMV antigens.

The table lists this clone with a count of one. Its antigen is unidentified. The PCR had 60 Vbeta and 13 Jbeta primers. Authors' analysis steps: About 83 million unique TCR beta chains, 9.5 million to 14 million shared, were counted in a later analysis. The table came from immunoSEQ multiplex PCR; TCRdb's copy has only in-frame clones and leaves some out. For V, J and clone size, that table is used; D and trimming come from the DNA. The data show about 130,000 clones, with approximately 80% seen just once and roughly 1.2% held by the top ten. The sequence was collected from a girl aged 2-9 years in good health and CMV-seronegative. The chain recombines TRBV6-5 with TRBJ1-2; 7 nucleotides match TRBD1. Source material: PBMCs. Here the CDR3 reads CASSLDRAYGYTF. In nucleotides, the CDR3 is TGTGCCAGCAGTTTAGACAGGGCCTATGGCTACACCTTC.